This T cell receptor beta chain was sequenced for a study of shared clonotypes between healthy human individuals (dated by TCRdb to about 2020). For the study in its entirety: Three men and two women, aged 18 to 49 years, made up the cohort. Per donor, three plates each were used for CD4 naive and CD4 memory, two for CD8 naive, and one for CD8 memory. To estimate repertoire size and how much clonotype sharing occurs between individuals, the study deeply sequenced the blood TCR repertoires of five healthy adults. Libraries were prepared and TCR repertoires were sequenced by different laboratories using diverse techniques, in order to increase sequencing depth and limit assay-specific biases. Between about 0.94 and 8.9 billion PBMCs per donor were obtained by leukapheresis.

In the case of this clone: The antigen it binds to is not known. No much larger clonotype is one base removed from it; base qualities were not supplied.

The paper's findings and limits, for the study overall: Pairwise subsampling led to the expectation that sequencing depth would affect the degree of clonotype sharing among donors. Even with the large sequencing depth, rarefaction of the sorted-subset datasets indicated that sequencing was incomplete. When a handful of donors were compared, the shared fraction of clonotypes was approximately 5% for naive CD4, roughly 3.4% for naive CD8, 2.3% for memory CD4, and roughly 0.43% for memory CD8. Sampling was limited to blood, and TCR repertoires in tissue likely differ from TCR repertoires in blood. Because the study included a small number of donors, the genetic and exposure-history diversity represented was limited. Compared with non-shared clonotypes, the clonotypes found in all four sorted-subset donors had higher generation probabilities. Larger estimated clonotype richness was generally found for naive subsets than for memory subsets.

The donors were healthy, HIV-negative adults with no recently reported acute infections or vaccinations. Only Caucasian adults living in Nashville, Tennessee, USA were represented among the donors. CD4+ T cells were enriched by magnetic negative selection, after which naive cells were positively selected on CD45RA and the negative fraction was taken as the memory subset. After blood collection by leukapheresis, PBMCs were isolated using Ficoll-Histopaque density gradient centrifugation and then cryopreserved in the vapor phase of liquid nitrogen. Purity and quantity of every magnetically sorted T cell population were checked by analytical flow cytometry. From each sorted fraction, genomic DNA was isolated and quantified by UV absorbance on a Nanodrop 2000c. Using the deep immunoSEQ assay, multiplex PCR amplified TCR CDR3 regions from genomic DNA. Extracted genomic DNA from each cell subset was distributed evenly across all wells of several immunoSEQ 96-well plates, and each plate was treated as a replicate. Each replicate PCR for sorted subsets received roughly 200 ng genomic DNA, equal to tens of thousands of T cell genomes. Purified libraries were measured with a Qubit 3.0 fluorometer, size-checked on a Bioanalyzer 2100, and measured again with the KAPA Library Quantification kit. Every immunoSEQ 96-well plate was sequenced on a separate single-read 150-cycle Illumina NextSeq 550 flow cell. Turning to the authors' computational methods: The immunoSEQ output contained only junctional sequences without quality scores, so filtering could not match that applied to full-length reads. To assign V/J genes and CDR3, sequences were annotated against IMGT germline references using PyIR, a Python wrapper for IgBLAST v1.9. Reads with weak V/J assignments (E-value above 1e-6), missing CDR3, stop codons, out-of-frame junctions, or ambiguous translated residues were removed. V3J clonotypes were defined as sequences sharing the same inferred V gene, J gene, and CDR3 amino acid sequence. To compute the percentage overlap between repertoires, the number of shared unique clonotypes was divided by the size of the smaller repertoire. Richness of each repertoire was evaluated using RTK rarefaction, the Chao1 estimator, and Recon v2.1 estimates of unobserved clonotypes. OLGA was used to compute generation probabilities for all TCRbeta clonotypes that the gDNA method yielded from a few donors. What TCRdb holds here is the immuneACCESS table cut down to in-frame rearrangements. Part of the clones is not present; checked against another copy, under half of the missing clones reflect an unresolved V gene, and the others are unexplained. The D gene and trimming were derived from the DNA, and the V and J assignments and clone size from that table. The sample profile shows roughly 1,500,000 clones; approximately 98.5% of them were found once. The ten largest make up over 0.3% of the sample.

At the junction V is shortened by 8 bases and J by 3 bases, with 11 bases in between. The germline V gene (reference sequence) supplies CDR1 DFQATT and CDR2 SNEGSKA. Counted from cysteine to phenylalanine, this CDR3 has 11 amino acids. Just the 33-base CDR3 DNA is kept, in frame starting at base 1. The TCR comes from a man aged 25-40 years in good health. The V and J genes are TRBV20-1 and TRBJ2-7; no D gene call is confident. The specimen was naive CD4+ T cells sorted from blood. The cell subset or site label, read with the paper, signifies: CD45RA+ positively selected. CDR3 protein: CSRRRNYEQYF. The DNA is as follows: TGCAGTCGTCGCAGAAACTACGAGCAGTACTTC.